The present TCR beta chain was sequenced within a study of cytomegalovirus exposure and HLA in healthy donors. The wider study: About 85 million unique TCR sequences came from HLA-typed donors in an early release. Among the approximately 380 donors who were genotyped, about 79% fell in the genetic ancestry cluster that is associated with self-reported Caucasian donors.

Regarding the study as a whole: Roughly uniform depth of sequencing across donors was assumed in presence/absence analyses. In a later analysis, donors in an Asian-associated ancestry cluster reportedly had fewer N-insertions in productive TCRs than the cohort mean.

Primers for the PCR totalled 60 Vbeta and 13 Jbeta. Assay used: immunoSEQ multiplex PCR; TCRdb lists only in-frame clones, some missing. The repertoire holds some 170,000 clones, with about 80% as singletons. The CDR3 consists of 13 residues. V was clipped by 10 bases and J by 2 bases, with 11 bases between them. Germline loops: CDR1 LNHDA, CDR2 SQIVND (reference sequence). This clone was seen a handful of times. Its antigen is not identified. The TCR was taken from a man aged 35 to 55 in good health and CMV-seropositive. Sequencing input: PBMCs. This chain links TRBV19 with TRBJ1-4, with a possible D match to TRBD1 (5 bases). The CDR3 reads CATRGSTNEKLFF. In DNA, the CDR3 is TGTGCCACCCGGGGGAGTACTAATGAAAAACTGTTTTTT.